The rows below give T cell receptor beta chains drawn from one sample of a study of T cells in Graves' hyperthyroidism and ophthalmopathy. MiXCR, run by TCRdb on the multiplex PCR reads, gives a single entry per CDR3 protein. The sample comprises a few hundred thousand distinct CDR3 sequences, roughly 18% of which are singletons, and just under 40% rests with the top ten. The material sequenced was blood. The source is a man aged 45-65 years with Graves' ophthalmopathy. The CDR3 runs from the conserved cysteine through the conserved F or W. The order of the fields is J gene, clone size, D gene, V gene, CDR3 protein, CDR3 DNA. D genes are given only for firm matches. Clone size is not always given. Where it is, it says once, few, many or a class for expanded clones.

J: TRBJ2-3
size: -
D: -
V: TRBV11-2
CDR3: CASSPTGRADTQYF
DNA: TGTGCCAGCAGTCCAACGGGGCGGGCAGATACGCAGTATTTT

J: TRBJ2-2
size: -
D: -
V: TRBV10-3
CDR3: CAIAGTGGTGELFF
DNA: TGTGCCATTGCCGGGACGGGCGGCACCGGGGAGCTGTTTTTT

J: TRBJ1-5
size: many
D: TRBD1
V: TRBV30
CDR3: CAWSYRGNQPQHF
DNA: TGTGCCTGGAGTTACAGGGGAAATCAGCCCCAGCATTTT

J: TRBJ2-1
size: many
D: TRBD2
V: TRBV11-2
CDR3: CASSPGSRLAGGPGSYNEQFF
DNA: TGTGCCAGCAGCCCCGGGAGCCGACTAGCGGGAGGGCCGGGCTCCTACAATGAGCAGTTCTTC

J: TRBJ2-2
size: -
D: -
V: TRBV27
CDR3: CASSPLGHDDLGAELFF
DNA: TGTGCCAGCAGTCCACTAGGACACGACGACCTCGGGGCGGAGCTGTTTTTT

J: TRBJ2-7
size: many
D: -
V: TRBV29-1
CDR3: CSVGRRGEQYF
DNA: TGCAGCGTTGGAAGGAGAGGCGAGCAGTACTTC

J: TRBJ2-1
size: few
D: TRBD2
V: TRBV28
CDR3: CASSLSGRTSGNQFF
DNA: TGTGCCAGCAGTTTAAGCGGACGGACTAGCGGGAACCAGTTCTTC

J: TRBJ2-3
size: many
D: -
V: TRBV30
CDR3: CAWSVGVGTDTQYF
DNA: TGTGCCTGGAGTGTGGGGGTTGGCACAGATACGCAGTATTTT

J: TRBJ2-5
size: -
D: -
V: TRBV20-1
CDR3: CSATGRLGGGETQYF
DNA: TGCAGTGCCACCGGTCGACTCGGTGGGGGTGAGACCCAGTACTTC

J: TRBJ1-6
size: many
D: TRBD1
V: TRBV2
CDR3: CASSAWSTGQGNSPLHF
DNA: TGTGCCAGCAGTGCGTGGTCTACGGGACAGGGCAATTCACCCCTCCACTTT

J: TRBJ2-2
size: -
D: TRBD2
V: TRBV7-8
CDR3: CASSNLDLAGAYTGELFF
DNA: TGTGCCAGCAGCAATCTGGATTTAGCGGGAGCCTACACCGGGGAGCTGTTTTTT

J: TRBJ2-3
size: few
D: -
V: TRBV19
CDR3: CASSIDRLGTDTQYF
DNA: TGTGCCAGTAGTATAGATAGACTAGGCACAGATACGCAGTATTTT

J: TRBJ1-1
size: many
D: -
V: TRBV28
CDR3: CASRLLSEMNTEAFF
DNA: TGTGCCAGCAGACTCCTGTCCGAAATGAACACTGAAGCTTTCTTT

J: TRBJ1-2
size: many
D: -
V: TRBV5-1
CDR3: CASSTLTDNYGYTF
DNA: TGCGCCAGCAGCACCTTGACAGATAACTATGGCTACACCTTC

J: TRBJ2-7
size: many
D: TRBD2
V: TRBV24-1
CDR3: CATSGTSGSGSYEQYF
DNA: TGTGCCACCAGTGGGACTAGCGGGAGCGGGTCCTACGAGCAGTACTTC

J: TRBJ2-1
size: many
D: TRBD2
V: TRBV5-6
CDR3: CASSFGAGLAGSSSYNEQFF
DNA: TGTGCCAGCAGCTTCGGGGCGGGACTAGCGGGATCAAGCTCCTACAATGAGCAGTTCTTC

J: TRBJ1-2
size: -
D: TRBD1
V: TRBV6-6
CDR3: CASSYSTGSNYGYTF
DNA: TGTGCCAGCAGTTACTCGACAGGGTCCAACTATGGCTACACCTTC

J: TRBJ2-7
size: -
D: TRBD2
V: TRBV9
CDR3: CASSAKGVAGISYEQYF
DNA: TGTGCCAGCAGCGCAAAGGGAGTAGCGGGTATCTCCTACGAGCAGTACTTC

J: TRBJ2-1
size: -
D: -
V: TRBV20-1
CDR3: CSAAENEQFF
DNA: TGCAGTGCAGCGGAAAATGAGCAGTTCTTC

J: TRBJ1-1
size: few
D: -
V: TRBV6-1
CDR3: CASSVFVGDMNTEAFF
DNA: TGTGCCAGCAGTGTATTTGTTGGAGATATGAACACTGAAGCTTTCTTT

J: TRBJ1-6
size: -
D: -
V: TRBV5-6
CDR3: CASSPWGFYNSPLHF
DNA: TGTGCCAGCAGCCCGTGGGGGTTCTATAATTCACCCCTCCACTTT

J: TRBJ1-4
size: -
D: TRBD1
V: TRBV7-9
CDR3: CASSTGQLNEKLFF
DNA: TGTGCCAGCAGCACGGGACAGCTTAATGAAAAACTGTTTTTT

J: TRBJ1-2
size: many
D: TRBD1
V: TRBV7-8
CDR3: CASSLDVGGLYGYTF
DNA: TGTGCCAGCAGCTTAGATGTAGGGGGCCTTTATGGCTACACCTTC

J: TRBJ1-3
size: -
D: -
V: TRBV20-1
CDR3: CSASDRSRNTIYF
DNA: TGCAGTGCTAGCGACAGGTCTCGGAACACCATATATTTT